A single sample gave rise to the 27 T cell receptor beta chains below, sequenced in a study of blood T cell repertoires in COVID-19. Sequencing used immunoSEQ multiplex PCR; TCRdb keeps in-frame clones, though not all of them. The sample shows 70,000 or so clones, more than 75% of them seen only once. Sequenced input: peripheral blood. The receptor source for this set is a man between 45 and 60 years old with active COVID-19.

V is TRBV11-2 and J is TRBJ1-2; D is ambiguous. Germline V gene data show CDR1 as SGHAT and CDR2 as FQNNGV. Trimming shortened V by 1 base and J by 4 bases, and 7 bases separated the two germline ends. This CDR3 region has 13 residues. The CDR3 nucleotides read TGTGCCAGCAGCTTAGGAGAGTCCTATGGCTACACCTTC. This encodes CASSLGESYGYTF.

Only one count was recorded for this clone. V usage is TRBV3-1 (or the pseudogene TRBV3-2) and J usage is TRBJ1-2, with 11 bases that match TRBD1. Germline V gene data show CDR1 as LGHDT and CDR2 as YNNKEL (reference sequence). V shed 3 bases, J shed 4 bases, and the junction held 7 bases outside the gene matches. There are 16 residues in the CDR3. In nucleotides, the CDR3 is TGTGCCAGCAGCCAGACATTTGGGACAGGGGGCTATGGCTACACCTTC. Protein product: CASSQTFGTGGYGYTF.

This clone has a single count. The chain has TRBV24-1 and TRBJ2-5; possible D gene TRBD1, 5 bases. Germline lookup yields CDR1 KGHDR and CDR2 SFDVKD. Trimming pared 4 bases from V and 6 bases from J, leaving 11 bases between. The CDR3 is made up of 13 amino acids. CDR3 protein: CATSDPGLKTQYF. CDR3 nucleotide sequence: TGTGCCACCAGTGACCCAGGGTTAAAGACCCAGTACTTC.

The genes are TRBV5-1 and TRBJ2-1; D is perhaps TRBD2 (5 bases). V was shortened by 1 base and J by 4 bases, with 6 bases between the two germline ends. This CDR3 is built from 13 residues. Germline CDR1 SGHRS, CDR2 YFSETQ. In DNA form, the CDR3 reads TGCGCCAGCAGCTTGACTAGATACAATGAGCAGTTCTTC. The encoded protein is CASSLTRYNEQFF.

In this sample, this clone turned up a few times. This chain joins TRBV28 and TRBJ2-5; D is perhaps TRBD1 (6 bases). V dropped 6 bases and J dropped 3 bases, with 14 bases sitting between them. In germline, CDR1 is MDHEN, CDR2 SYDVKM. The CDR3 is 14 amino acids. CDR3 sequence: CASRSGAAKETQYF. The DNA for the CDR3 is TGTGCCAGCAGGTCAGGGGCAGCGAAAGAGACCCAGTACTTC.

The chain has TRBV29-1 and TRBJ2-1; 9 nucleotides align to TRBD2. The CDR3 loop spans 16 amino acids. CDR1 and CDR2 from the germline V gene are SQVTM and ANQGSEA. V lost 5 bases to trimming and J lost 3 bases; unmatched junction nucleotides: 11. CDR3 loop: CSVSPWTSEFYNEQFF. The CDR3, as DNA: TGCAGCGTTTCTCCCTGGACTAGCGAGTTCTACAATGAGCAGTTCTTC.

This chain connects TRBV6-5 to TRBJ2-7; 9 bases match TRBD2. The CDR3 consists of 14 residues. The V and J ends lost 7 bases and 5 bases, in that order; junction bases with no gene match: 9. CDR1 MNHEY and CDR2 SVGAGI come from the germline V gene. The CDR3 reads CASTRSGGNDEQYF. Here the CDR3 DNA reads TGTGCCAGCACCCGTAGCGGGGGTAACGACGAGCAGTACTTC.

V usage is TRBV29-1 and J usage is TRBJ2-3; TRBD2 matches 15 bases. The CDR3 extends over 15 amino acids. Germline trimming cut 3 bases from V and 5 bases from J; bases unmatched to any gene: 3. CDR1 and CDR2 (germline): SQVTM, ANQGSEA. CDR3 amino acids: CSVDGTSGRQDTQYF. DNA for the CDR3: TGCAGCGTTGACGGGACTAGCGGGAGGCAAGATACGCAGTATTTT.

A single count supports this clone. CDR3 protein: CASSYTTGAAEQYF. CDR3 nucleotide sequence: TGTGCCAGCAGTTACACTACAGGGGCCGCCGAGCAGTACTTC. The chain employs TRBV6-5 and TRBJ2-7; TRBD1 aligns across 7 bases. J was trimmed by 6 bases and V by 2 bases; bases with no gene match: 7. CDR1 is MNHEY and CDR2 is SVGAGI in the germline V gene. The CDR3 has 14 amino acids.

CDR3 DNA sequence: TGTGCCAGTAGTTCAACTCGGACTAGCGGAGCCAAAAACATTCAGTACTTC. It is translated as CASSSTRTSGAKNIQYF. This chain uses TRBV19 with TRBJ2-4; TRBD2 matches 10 bases. The CDR3 has 17 amino acids. Germline loops: CDR1 LNHDA, CDR2 SQIVND (reference sequence). After removal of 5 bases from V and 0 bases from J, the junction contained 7 bases not matched to a gene.

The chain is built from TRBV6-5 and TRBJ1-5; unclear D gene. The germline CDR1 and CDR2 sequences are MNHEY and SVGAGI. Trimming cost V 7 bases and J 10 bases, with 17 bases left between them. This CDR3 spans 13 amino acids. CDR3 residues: CASTIRREIPQHF. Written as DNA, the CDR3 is TGTGCCAGCACTATCAGACGGGAGATCCCCCAGCATTTT.

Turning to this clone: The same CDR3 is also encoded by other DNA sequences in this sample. For the CDR3, the DNA is TGTGCCAGTAGTATAGGACAGGGGGCAGAGACCCAGTACTTC. This translates into CASSIGQGAETQYF. The genes are TRBV19 and TRBJ2-5, with 10 bases aligning to TRBD1. The CDR3 is 14 amino acids. The V gene end was trimmed by 1 base and the J gene end by 4 bases; junction bases not matched to a gene: 0. Germline V lookup: CDR1 LNHDA, CDR2 SQIVND (reference sequence).

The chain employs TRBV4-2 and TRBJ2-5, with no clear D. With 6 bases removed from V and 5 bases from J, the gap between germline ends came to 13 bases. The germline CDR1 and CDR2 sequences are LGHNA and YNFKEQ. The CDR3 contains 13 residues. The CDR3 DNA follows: TGTGCCAGCAGTCACCCCCGAGTGGAGACCCAGTACTTC. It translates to CASSHPRVETQYF.

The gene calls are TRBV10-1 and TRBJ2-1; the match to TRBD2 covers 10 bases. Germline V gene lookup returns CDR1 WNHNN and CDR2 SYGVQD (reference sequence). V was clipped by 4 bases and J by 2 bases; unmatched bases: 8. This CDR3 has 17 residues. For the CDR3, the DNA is TGCGCCAGCAGTGTGGCTAGCGGGAGTATTCCCTACAATGAGCAGTTCTTC. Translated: CASSVASGSIPYNEQFF.

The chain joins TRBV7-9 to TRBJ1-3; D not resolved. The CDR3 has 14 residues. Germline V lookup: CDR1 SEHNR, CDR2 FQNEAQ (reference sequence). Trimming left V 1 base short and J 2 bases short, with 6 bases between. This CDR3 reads CASSLDPAGNTIYF. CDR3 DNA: TGTGCCAGCAGCTTAGATCCAGCTGGAAACACCATATATTTT. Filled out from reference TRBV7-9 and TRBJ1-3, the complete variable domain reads DTGVSQNPRHKITKRGQNVTFRCDPISEHNRLYWYRQTLGQGPEFLTYFQNEAQLEKSRLLSDRFSAERPKGSFSTLEIQRTEQGDSAMYLCASSLDPAGNTIYFGEGSWLTVV.

The CDR3 spells CASSSSELWLYGYTF. CDR3 bases: TGTGCCAGCAGTTCCTCGGAGTTGTGGCTCTATGGCTACACCTTC. This rearrangement joins TRBV6-5 to TRBJ1-2; the D is unclear. The CDR3 has 15 residues. V lost 4 bases and J 4 bases, leaving 16 bases between the germline ends. Germline V lookup: CDR1 MNHEY, CDR2 SVGAGI.

CDR3 sequence: CASSFNYNEQFF. Here the CDR3 DNA reads TGTGCCAGCAGCTTTAACTACAATGAGCAGTTCTTC. This rearrangement joins TRBV7-3 to TRBJ2-1, with D unclear. CDR3 length: 12 residues. CDR1 SGHTA and CDR2 FQGTGA come from the germline V gene. V lost 3 bases, J lost 3 bases, and 3 bases lay in between.

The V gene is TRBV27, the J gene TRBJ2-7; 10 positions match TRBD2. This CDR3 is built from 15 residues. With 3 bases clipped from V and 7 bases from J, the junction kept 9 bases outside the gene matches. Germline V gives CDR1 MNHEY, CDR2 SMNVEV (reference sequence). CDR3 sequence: CASSLSASGRREQYF. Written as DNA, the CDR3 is TGTGCCAGCAGTTTGTCGGCTAGCGGGAGAAGGGAGCAGTACTTC.

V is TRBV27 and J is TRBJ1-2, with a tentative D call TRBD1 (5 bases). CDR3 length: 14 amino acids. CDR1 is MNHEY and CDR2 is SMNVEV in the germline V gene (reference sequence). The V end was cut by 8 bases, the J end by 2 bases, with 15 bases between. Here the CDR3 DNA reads TGTGCCAGCGGGACCCTCGGGGGGAACTATGGCTACACCTTC. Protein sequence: CASGTLGGNYGYTF.

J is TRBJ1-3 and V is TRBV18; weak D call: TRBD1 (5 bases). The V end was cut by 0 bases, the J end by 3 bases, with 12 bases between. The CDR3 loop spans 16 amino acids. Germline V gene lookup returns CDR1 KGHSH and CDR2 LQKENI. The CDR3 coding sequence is TGTGCCAGCTCACCACCCAACCGACAGTTTGGAAACACCATATATTTT. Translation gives CASSPPNRQFGNTIYF.

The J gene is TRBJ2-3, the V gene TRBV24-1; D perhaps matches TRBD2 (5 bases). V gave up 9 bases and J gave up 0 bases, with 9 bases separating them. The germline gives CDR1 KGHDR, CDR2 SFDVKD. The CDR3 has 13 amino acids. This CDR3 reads CATGETSTDTQYF. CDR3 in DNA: TGTGCCACCGGGGAGACTAGCACAGATACGCAGTATTTT.

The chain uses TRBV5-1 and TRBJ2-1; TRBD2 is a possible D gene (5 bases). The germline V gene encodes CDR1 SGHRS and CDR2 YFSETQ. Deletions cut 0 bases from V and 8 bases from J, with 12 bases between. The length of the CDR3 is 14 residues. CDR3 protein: CASSLGGIGYEQFF. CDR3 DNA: TGCGCCAGCAGCTTGGGAGGGATTGGGTATGAGCAGTTCTTC. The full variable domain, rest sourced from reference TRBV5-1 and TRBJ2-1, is KAGVTQTPRYLIKTRGQQVTLSCSPISGHRSVSWYQQTPGQGLQFLFEYFSETQRNKGNFPGRFSGRQFSNSRSEMNVSTLELGDSALYLCASSLGGIGYEQFFGPGTRLTVL.

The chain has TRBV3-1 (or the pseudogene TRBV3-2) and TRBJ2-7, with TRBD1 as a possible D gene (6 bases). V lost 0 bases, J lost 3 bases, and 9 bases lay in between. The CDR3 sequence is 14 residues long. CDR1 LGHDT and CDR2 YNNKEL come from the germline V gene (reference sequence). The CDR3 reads CASSQEGQYYEQYF. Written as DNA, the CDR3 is TGTGCCAGCAGCCAAGAAGGACAGTACTACGAGCAGTACTTC.

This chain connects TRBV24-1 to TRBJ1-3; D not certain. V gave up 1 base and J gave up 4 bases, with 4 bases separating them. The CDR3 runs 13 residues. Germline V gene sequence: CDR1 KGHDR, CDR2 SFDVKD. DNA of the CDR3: TGTGCCACCAGTGATTTAGCCGGAAACACCATATATTTT. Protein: CATSDLAGNTIYF.

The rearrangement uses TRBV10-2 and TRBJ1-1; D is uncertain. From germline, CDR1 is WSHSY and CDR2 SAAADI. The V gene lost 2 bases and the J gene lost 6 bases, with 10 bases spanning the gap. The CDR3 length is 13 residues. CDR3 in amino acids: CASSERGHSEAFF. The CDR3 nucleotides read TGCGCCAGCAGTGAGCGGGGTCACTCTGAAGCTTTCTTT.

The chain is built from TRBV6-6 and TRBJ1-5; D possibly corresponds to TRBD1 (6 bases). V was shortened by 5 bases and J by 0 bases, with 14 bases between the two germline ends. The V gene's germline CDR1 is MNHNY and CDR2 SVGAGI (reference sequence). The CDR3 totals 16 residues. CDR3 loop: CASSKQGPVSNQPQHF. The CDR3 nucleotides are TGTGCCAGCAGTAAACAGGGTCCAGTTAGCAATCAGCCCCAGCATTTT.

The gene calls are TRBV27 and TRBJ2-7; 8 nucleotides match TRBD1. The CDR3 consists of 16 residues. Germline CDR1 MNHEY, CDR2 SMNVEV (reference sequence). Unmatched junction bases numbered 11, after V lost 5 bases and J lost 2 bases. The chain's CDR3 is CASSIRLRDRPYEQYF. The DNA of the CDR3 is TGTGCCAGCAGTATCAGACTCCGGGACAGGCCCTACGAGCAGTACTTC.